These 8 T cell receptor beta chains were sequenced from one sample in a study of blood T cell repertoires in COVID-19. Profiled with immunoSEQ multiplex PCR; TCRdb holds only in-frame clones, not every one. This sample has 200,000 to 250,000 clones, with about 90% found just once. The material sequenced was peripheral blood. Every receptor here comes from a woman in her twenties or thirties who had recovered from COVID-19.

The gene calls are TRBV6-1 and TRBJ2-5; 12 bases line up with TRBD2. The CDR3 has 15 residues. Germline V gene data show CDR1 as MNHNS and CDR2 as SASEGT. V dropped 3 bases and J dropped 2; count of bases not matched to a gene: 1. In DNA, the CDR3 is TGTGCCAGCAGTGATGGACTAGCGGGGCAAGAGACCCAGTACTTC. It is translated as CASSDGLAGQETQYF.

The chain joins TRBV10-2 to TRBJ2-3, with a possible D match to TRBD2 (5 bases). Trimming pared 6 bases from V and 1 base from J, leaving 17 bases between. CDR1 and CDR2 (germline): WSHSY, SAAADI. The CDR3 is 16 residues long. The DNA for the CDR3 is TGCGCCAGCAGGGGATTCGTAGCGTTTGGCACAGATACGCAGTATTTT. Amino acid sequence: CASRGFVAFGTDTQYF.

The rearrangement joins TRBV13 to TRBJ2-7, with 8 bases aligning to TRBD2. The germline gives CDR1 PRHDT, CDR2 FYEKMQ (reference sequence). Trimming took 0 bases from V and 7 from J; bases not matched to a gene: 8. This CDR3 has 15 residues. CDR3 sequence reads: CASSLGAERGHEQYF. CDR3 in DNA: TGTGCCAGCAGCTTAGGGGCCGAGCGGGGGCATGAGCAGTACTTC.

The chain couples TRBV7-9 to TRBJ2-7; 7 bases fit TRBD1. Germline V gene sequence: CDR1 SEHNR, CDR2 FQNEAQ (reference sequence). The CDR3 is 17 residues long. Trimming at V came to 3 bases and at J to 6 bases, leaving 17 bases not matched to a gene. CDR3 sequence: CASSFMSGHRGLIEQYF. CDR3 in DNA: TGTGCCAGCAGCTTCATGTCTGGGCACAGGGGTTTGATCGAGCAGTACTTC.

The chain has TRBV18 and TRBJ2-5; 9 bases are a match to TRBD2. Germline V lookup: CDR1 KGHSH, CDR2 LQKENI. Trimming cost V 3 bases and J 1 base; bases outside gene matches: 0. There are 14 residues in the CDR3. This CDR3 is CASSPGLAQETQYF. The CDR3 DNA reads TGTGCCAGCTCACCGGGACTAGCCCAAGAGACCCAGTACTTC.

CDR3 nucleotide sequence: TGCGCCAGCAGCTTAGGAGTCGGTGAGCAGTTCTTC. This sequence encodes CASSLGVGEQFF. The V and J genes are TRBV5-1 and TRBJ2-1; D unclear. The V gene lost 2 bases and the J gene lost 9 bases, with 9 bases spanning the gap. This CDR3 has 12 amino acids. From germline, CDR1 is SGHRS and CDR2 YFSETQ.

The genes are TRBV5-1 and TRBJ1-4; D gene unclear. The CDR3 consists of 15 residues. Trimming pared 0 bases from V and 8 bases from J, leaving 14 bases between. CDR1 SGHRS and CDR2 YFSETQ come from the germline V gene. This chain's CDR3 is CASSLVPNLNEKLFF. DNA of the CDR3: TGCGCCAGCAGCTTGGTACCAAACTTAAACGAAAAACTGTTTTTT.

V and J are TRBV11-2 and TRBJ1-1, with 10 bases aligning to TRBD1. CDR1 and CDR2 (germline): SGHAT, FQNNGV. This CDR3 comprises 13 residues. V was clipped by 8 bases and J by 3 bases; unmatched bases: 3. The CDR3 DNA sequence: TGTGCCAGCCGGACAGGGGGAGACACTGAAGCTTTCTTT. This gives the protein CASRTGGDTEAFF.